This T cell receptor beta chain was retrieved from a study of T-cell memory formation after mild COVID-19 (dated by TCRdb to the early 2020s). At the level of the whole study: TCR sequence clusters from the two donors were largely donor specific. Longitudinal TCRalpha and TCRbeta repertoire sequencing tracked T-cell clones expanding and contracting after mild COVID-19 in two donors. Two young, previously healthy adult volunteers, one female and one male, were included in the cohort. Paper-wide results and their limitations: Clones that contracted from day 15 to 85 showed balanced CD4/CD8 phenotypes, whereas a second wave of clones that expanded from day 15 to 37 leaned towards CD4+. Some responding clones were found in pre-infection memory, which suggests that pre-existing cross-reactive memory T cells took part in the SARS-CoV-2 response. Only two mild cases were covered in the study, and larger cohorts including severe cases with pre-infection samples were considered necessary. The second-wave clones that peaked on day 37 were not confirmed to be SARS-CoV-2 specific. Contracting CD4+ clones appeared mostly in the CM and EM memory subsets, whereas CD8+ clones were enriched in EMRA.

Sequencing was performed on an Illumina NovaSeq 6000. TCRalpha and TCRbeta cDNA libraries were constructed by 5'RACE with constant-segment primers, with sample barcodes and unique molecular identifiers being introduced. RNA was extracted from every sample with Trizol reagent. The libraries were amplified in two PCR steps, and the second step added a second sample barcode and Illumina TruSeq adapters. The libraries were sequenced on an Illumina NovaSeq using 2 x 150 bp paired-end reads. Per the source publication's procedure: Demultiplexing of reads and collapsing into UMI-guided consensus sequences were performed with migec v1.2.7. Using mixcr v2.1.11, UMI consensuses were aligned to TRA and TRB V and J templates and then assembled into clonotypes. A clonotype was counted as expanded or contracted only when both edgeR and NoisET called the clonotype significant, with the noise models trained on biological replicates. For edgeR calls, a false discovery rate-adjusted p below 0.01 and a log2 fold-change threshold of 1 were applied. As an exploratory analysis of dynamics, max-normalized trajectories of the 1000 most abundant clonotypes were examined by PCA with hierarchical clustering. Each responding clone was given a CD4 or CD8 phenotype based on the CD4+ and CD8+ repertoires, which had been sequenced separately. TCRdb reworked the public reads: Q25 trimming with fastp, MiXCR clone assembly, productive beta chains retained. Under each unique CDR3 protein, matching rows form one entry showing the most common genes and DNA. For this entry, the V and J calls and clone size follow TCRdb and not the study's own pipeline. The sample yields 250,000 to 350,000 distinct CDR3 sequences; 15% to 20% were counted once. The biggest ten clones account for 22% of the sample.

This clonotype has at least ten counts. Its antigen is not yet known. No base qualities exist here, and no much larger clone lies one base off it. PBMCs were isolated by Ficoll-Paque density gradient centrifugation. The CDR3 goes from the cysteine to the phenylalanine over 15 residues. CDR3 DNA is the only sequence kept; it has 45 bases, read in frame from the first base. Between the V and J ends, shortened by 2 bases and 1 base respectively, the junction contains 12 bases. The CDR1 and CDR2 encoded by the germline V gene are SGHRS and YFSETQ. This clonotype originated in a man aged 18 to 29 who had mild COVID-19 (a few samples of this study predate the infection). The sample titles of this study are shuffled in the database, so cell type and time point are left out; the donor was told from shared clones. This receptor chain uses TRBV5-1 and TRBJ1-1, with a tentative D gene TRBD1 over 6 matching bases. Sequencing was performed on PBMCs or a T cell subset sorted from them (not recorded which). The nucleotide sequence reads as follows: TGCGCCAGCAGCTTCGTCCCGGGGGCGAACACTGAAGCTTTCTTT. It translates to CASSFVPGANTEAFF.